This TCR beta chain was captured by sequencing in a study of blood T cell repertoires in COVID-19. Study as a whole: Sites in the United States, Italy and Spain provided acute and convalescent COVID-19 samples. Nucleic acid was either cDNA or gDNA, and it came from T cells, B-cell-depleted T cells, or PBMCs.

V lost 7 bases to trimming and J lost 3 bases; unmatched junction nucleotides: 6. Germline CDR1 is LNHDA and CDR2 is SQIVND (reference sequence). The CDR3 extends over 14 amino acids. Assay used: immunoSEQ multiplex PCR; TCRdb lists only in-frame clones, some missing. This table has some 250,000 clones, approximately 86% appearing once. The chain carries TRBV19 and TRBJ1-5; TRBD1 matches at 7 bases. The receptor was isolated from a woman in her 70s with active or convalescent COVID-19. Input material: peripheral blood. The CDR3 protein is CASTGTALNQPQHF. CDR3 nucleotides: TGTGCCAGTACCGGGACAGCCCTCAATCAGCCCCAGCATTTT.